This TCR beta chain was captured by sequencing in a study of blood T cell repertoires in COVID-19. At the level of the study: The United States, Italy and Spain provided the acute and convalescent COVID-19 samples. Nucleic acid was either cDNA or gDNA, and it came from T cells, B-cell-depleted T cells, or PBMCs.

CDR1 and CDR2 (germline): GTSNPN, SVGIG (reference sequence). Between the trimmed V and J ends, which lost 1 base and 6 bases, there was a span of 8 bases. This CDR3 is built from 12 residues. In this sample, this clone turned up a few times. The authors' processing: Amplification of reference gene primers provided the estimated nucleated cell counts. Method: immunoSEQ multiplex PCR; TCRdb's copy keeps in-frame clones and lacks some. V and J calls and clone size come straight from that table; D and trimming were deduced from the DNA. The sample has roughly 250,000 clones, roughly 86% seen once. The chain joins TRBV30 to TRBJ2-3; a weak D match, TRBD2 (5 bases). The sequence was obtained from a man in his fifties or sixties with acute or convalescent COVID-19. Sequencing was performed on peripheral blood. The CDR3: CAWSAGLDTQYF. The CDR3 DNA is TGTGCCTGGAGTGCGGGATTGGATACGCAGTATTTT.